Listed here are 28 T cell receptor beta chains from one sample, sequenced in a study of blood T cell repertoires in COVID-19. Some clones are missing from TCRdb's copy, which holds only in-frame ones; the method was immunoSEQ multiplex PCR. Here the sample spans approximately 28,000 clones, around 92% being singletons. Sequencing was carried out using peripheral blood. These receptors were obtained from a woman aged 70 to 79 with COVID-19, enrolled during active disease.

The DNA of the CDR3 is TGCGCCAGCAGCTTGGCCGGACAGGGGGCGATCGAGCAGTACTTC. Protein sequence: CASSLAGQGAIEQYF. The rearrangement links TRBV5-1 to TRBJ2-7; TRBD1 agrees at 11 bases. J lost 6 bases, V lost 0 bases, and 5 bases had no gene match. This CDR3 is 15 amino acids long. Germline V gene data show CDR1 as SGHRS and CDR2 as YFSETQ. Complete variable domain (other parts from reference TRBV5-1 and TRBJ2-7): KAGVTQTPRYLIKTRGQQVTLSCSPISGHRSVSWYQQTPGQGLQFLFEYFSETQRNKGNFPGRFSGRQFSNSRSEMNVSTLELGDSALYLCASSLAGQGAIEQYFGPGTRLTVT.

The chain joins TRBV3-1 (or the pseudogene TRBV3-2) to TRBJ2-5; D uncertain. CDR3 length: 13 amino acids. V gave up 1 base and J gave up 5 bases, with 8 bases separating them. The germline V gene has CDR1 LGHDT and CDR2 YNNKEL (reference sequence). CDR3 bases: TGTGCCAGCAGCCAAGCATTGAGGGAGACCCAGTACTTC. It translates to CASSQALRETQYF.

The rearrangement uses TRBV10-2 and TRBJ2-1, with D unclear. CDR1 and CDR2 (germline): WSHSY, SAAADI. Trimming removed 8 bases from V and 6 bases from J, with 11 bases in between. The CDR3 totals 12 residues. The DNA for the CDR3 is TGCGCCAGCCTTTATACAGCCAATGAGCAGTTCTTC. It is translated as CASLYTANEQFF.

This sequence joins TRBV19 and TRBJ1-2; 8 nucleotides agree with TRBD1. This CDR3 contains 13 residues. Germline CDR1 LNHDA, CDR2 SQIVND (reference sequence). V gave up 7 bases and J gave up 5 bases; unmatched junction bases: 6. In DNA form, the CDR3 reads TGTGCCAGTAATACAGGGGGAGAGTATGGCTACACCTTC. Residues: CASNTGGEYGYTF.

The rearrangement joins TRBV24-1 to TRBJ2-5; 7 bases are shared with TRBD1. Trimming at V came to 7 bases and at J to 1 base, leaving 2 bases not matched to a gene. Germline assignment: CDR1 KGHDR and CDR2 SFDVKD. This CDR3 region has 13 residues. CDR3: CATRDRVQETQYF. In DNA, the CDR3 is TGTGCCACCAGAGACAGGGTCCAAGAGACCCAGTACTTC.

The genes are TRBV18 and TRBJ2-2, with 8 nucleotides matching TRBD2. V gave up 1 base and J gave up 9 bases; unmatched junction bases: 16. Germline CDR1 KGHSH, CDR2 LQKENI. The length of the CDR3 is 18 residues. The chain's CDR3 is CASSPRYGLAGGNRELFF. The DNA of the CDR3 is TGTGCCAGCTCACCACGATATGGACTAGCTGGGGGTAACCGGGAGCTGTTTTTT.

The chain links TRBV27 to TRBJ1-1, with D possibly being TRBD1 (5 bases). CDR3 size: 14 residues. Trimming shortened V by 6 bases and J by 1 base, and 12 bases separated the two germline ends. Germline lookup yields CDR1 MNHEY and CDR2 SMNVEV (reference sequence). The CDR3 region has the DNA TGTGCCAGCAGGAGGACACAAAGGAACACTGAAGCTTTCTTT. As protein: CASRRTQRNTEAFF.

The CDR3, as DNA: TGTGCCAGCAGCCAAGGCTGGCTAGACGAGCAGTACTTC. It translates to CASSQGWLDEQYF. This chain uses TRBV14 with TRBJ2-7; no definite D call. Germline V lookup: CDR1 SGHDN, CDR2 FVKESK. The CDR3 is 13 amino acids. The ends were cut back, 1 base at V and 5 bases at J, with 9 bases in the middle.

V is TRBV29-1 and J is TRBJ1-1; 8 nucleotides align to TRBD1. J lost 11 bases, V lost 3 bases, and 20 bases had no gene match. Looked up from germline, CDR1 is SQVTM and CDR2 is ANQGSEA. The CDR3 is 16 residues long. CDR3: CSVDGGVTGVVWMAFF. The DNA of the CDR3 is TGCAGCGTTGATGGGGGCGTGACAGGGGTAGTTTGGATGGCTTTCTTT.

The chain uses TRBV3-1 (or the pseudogene TRBV3-2) and TRBJ1-5, with D tentatively TRBD1 (5 bases). Germline values: CDR1 LGHDT, CDR2 YNNKEL (reference sequence). V dropped 0 bases and J dropped 3 bases, with 9 bases sitting between them. CDR3 size: 15 residues. The chain's CDR3 is CASSQDAGVNQPQHF. The CDR3 nucleotides are TGTGCCAGCAGCCAAGATGCGGGGGTCAATCAGCCCCAGCATTTT.

The chain links TRBV28 to TRBJ2-2; D uncertain. This CDR3 is built from 11 residues. The germline CDR1 and CDR2 sequences are MDHEN and SYDVKM. Trimming left V 3 bases short and J 7 bases short, with 3 bases between. The CDR3 spells CASSFYGELFF. CDR3 bases: TGTGCCAGCAGTTTCTACGGGGAGCTGTTTTTT. Full variable domain (remainder filled in from reference TRBV28 and TRBJ2-2): DVKVTQSSRYLVKRTGEKVFLECVQDMDHENMFWYRQDPGLGLRLIYFSYDVKMKEKGDIPEGYSVSREKKERFSLILESASTNQTSMYLCASSFYGELFFGEGSRLTVL.

The rearrangement uses TRBV19 and TRBJ2-7, with D possibly TRBD2 on 8 matching bases. Germline loops: CDR1 LNHDA, CDR2 SQIVND (reference sequence). Trimming shortened V by 6 bases and J by 0 bases, and 15 bases separated the two germline ends. The CDR3 is made up of 15 amino acids. In DNA form, the CDR3 reads TGTGCCAGTAGCCCGACAGGGACTAGCTCCTACGAGCAGTACTTC. Its protein product is CASSPTGTSSYEQYF.

The chain has TRBV18 and TRBJ2-2; D remains unclear. The CDR3 has 15 amino acids. Germline V lookup: CDR1 KGHSH, CDR2 LQKENI. With 2 bases removed from V and 0 bases from J, the gap between germline ends came to 7 bases. In DNA, the CDR3 is TGTGCCAGCTCACCAGTAACAGCGAACACCGGGGAGCTGTTTTTT. Translating it yields CASSPVTANTGELFF.

The J gene is TRBJ2-1, the V gene TRBV6-5; maybe TRBD1 (6 bases). Looked up from germline, CDR1 is MNHEY and CDR2 is SVGAGI. The CDR3 is made up of 15 amino acids. Trimming cost V 3 bases and J 0 bases, with 9 bases left between them. Written as DNA, the CDR3 is TGTGCCAGCAGTTATGGACAGTCCTCCTACAATGAGCAGTTCTTC. Its protein is CASSYGQSSYNEQFF.

This clone was observed a single time. The chain is built from TRBV7-9 and TRBJ1-1; 10 nucleotides agree with TRBD1. CDR3 length: 15 amino acids. Unmatched junction bases numbered 6, after V lost 5 bases and J lost 3 bases. Looked up from germline, CDR1 is SEHNR and CDR2 is FQNEAQ (reference sequence). The CDR3 region is CASSPPDRGHTEAFF. The CDR3 DNA follows: TGTGCCAGCAGCCCACCCGACAGGGGGCACACTGAAGCTTTCTTT.

This rearrangement joins TRBV28 to TRBJ2-1, with 9 bases lining up with TRBD2. The CDR3 spans 16 residues. V trimming: 8 bases; J trimming: 10 bases; junction bases outside the gene matches: 18. Germline CDR1 is MDHEN and CDR2 is SYDVKM. CDR3: CASVSPPGLASFEQFF. DNA for the CDR3: TGTGCCAGCGTCTCTCCCCCGGGACTAGCATCTTTCGAGCAGTTCTTC. Full variable domain (rest looked up from reference TRBV28 and TRBJ2-1): DVKVTQSSRYLVKRTGEKVFLECVQDMDHENMFWYRQDPGLGLRLIYFSYDVKMKEKGDIPEGYSVSREKKERFSLILESASTNQTSMYLCASVSPPGLASFEQFFGPGTRLTVL.

V and J are TRBV12-3 or TRBV12-4 and TRBJ1-2, with 7 nucleotides matching TRBD1. With 6 bases clipped from V and 7 bases from J, the junction kept 8 bases outside the gene matches. The CDR3 runs to 13 residues. This CDR3 is CASRPGTDRGYTF. The CDR3 DNA reads TGTGCCAGCAGACCTGGGACAGATCGTGGCTACACCTTC.

The DNA for the CDR3 is TGTGCCAGCGGATTAGAGTGGAGCTCTGGAAACACCATATATTTT. Translation: CASGLEWSSGNTIYF. The genes are TRBV28 and TRBJ1-3; no clear D gene. CDR3 length: 15 residues. Germline V gene data show CDR1 as MDHEN and CDR2 as SYDVKM. Trimming took off 8 bases at V and 0 bases at J, with 14 bases between the two ends.

This chain connects TRBV28 to TRBJ1-4, with D maybe TRBD1 (6 bases). Germline CDR1 MDHEN, CDR2 SYDVKM. The CDR3 has 15 residues. Trimming removed 7 bases at V and 5 bases at J, with 17 bases between. Here the CDR3 reads CASNHPRQENEKLFF. The DNA for the CDR3 is TGTGCCAGCAACCATCCGAGACAGGAGAATGAAAAACTGTTTTTT.

This chain uses TRBV30 with TRBJ2-7, with 7 nucleotides matching TRBD2. The trim removed 0 bases at V and 7 bases at J, leaving 0 bases unmatched. In germline, CDR1 is GTSNPN, CDR2 SVGIG (reference sequence). This CDR3 region has 11 residues. The CDR3 DNA is TGTGCCTGGAGTGTGGGGGGGGAGCAGTACTTC. Its protein product is CAWSVGGEQYF.

V gene TRBV19 combines with J gene TRBJ1-2, with TRBD1 identical over 7 bases. Germline CDR1 and CDR2: LNHDA and SQIVND (reference sequence). V was clipped by 3 bases and J by 5 bases; unmatched bases: 15. The CDR3 runs 17 residues. Here the CDR3 DNA reads TGTGCCAGTAGTATGAGCGTGGGACAGAGCTCCCCGTATGGCTACACCTTC. Residues: CASSMSVGQSSPYGYTF.

The chain carries TRBV7-2 and TRBJ2-1, with D perhaps TRBD1 (5 bases). The CDR3 runs 17 residues. Trimming removed 1 base at V and 1 base at J, with 14 bases between. CDR1 is SGHTA, CDR2 FQGNSA, per germline. CDR3 amino acids: CASSLDGTGRSYNEQFF. The CDR3 DNA sequence: TGTGCCAGCAGCTTAGACGGTACAGGTCGGTCCTACAATGAGCAGTTCTTC. Drawing the rest from reference TRBV7-2 and TRBJ2-1, the complete variable domain is GAGVSQSPSNKVTEKGKDVELRCDPISGHTALYWYRQSLGQGLEFLIYFQGNSAPDKSGLPSDRFSAERTGGSVSTLTIQRTQQEDSAVYLCASSLDGTGRSYNEQFFGPGTRLTVL.

The chain couples TRBV28 to TRBJ2-3; 10 bases fit TRBD2. With V trimmed by 4 bases and J by 2 bases, 6 bases remained unmatched. Germline loops: CDR1 MDHEN, CDR2 SYDVKM. This CDR3 contains 16 residues. In DNA form, the CDR3 reads TGTGCCAGCAGTTCCCTAGCGGGAGATTTCACAGATACGCAGTATTTT. Translated, it gives CASSSLAGDFTDTQYF.

This clone was counted once. CDR3 residues: CASSGGGRVGSNQPQHF. The DNA of the CDR3 is TGTGCCAGCAGTGGAGGGGGCCGGGTGGGGAGCAATCAGCCCCAGCATTTT. The genes are TRBV6-1 and TRBJ1-5, with 7 bases lining up with TRBD1. This CDR3 is built from 17 residues. The V gene end was trimmed by 4 bases and the J gene end by 1 base; junction bases not matched to a gene: 10. Germline values: CDR1 MNHNS, CDR2 SASEGT.

Of note for this clone: Other DNA sequences in this sample translate to the same CDR3. The V call is TRBV15, the J call TRBJ2-1, with D tentatively TRBD2 (5 bases). The germline CDR1 and CDR2 sequences are LNHNV and YYDKDF (reference sequence). V was pared by 0 bases and J by 0 bases, with 9 bases between. CDR3 length: 16 residues. The CDR3 region is CATSRDRGSSYNEQFF. DNA for the CDR3: TGTGCCACCAGCAGAGATAGAGGGAGCTCCTACAATGAGCAGTTCTTC.

The V gene is TRBV3-1 (or the pseudogene TRBV3-2), the J gene TRBJ2-1, with 9 bases identical to TRBD1. CDR3 length: 15 amino acids. With V trimmed by 6 bases and J by 4 bases, 7 bases remained unmatched. Germline CDR1 is LGHDT and CDR2 is YNNKEL (reference sequence). This CDR3 reads CASRSRTGEYNEQFF. The DNA for the CDR3 is TGTGCCAGCAGGAGTCGGACAGGGGAATACAATGAGCAGTTCTTC.

The rearrangement uses TRBV7-2 and TRBJ2-6; 7 nucleotides align to TRBD2. Germline V gene lookup returns CDR1 SGHTA and CDR2 FQGNSA. The trim removed 0 bases at V and 0 bases at J, leaving 2 bases unmatched. The CDR3 extends over 17 amino acids. CDR3 nucleotide sequence: TGTGCCAGCAGCTTAGCAGCGGGGAGCTCTGGGGCCAACGTCCTGACTTTC. Translation gives CASSLAAGSSGANVLTF.

The gene calls are TRBV7-3 and TRBJ2-7, with TRBD2 as a possible D gene (6 bases). From germline, CDR1 is SGHTA and CDR2 FQGTGA. The V end was cut by 5 bases, the J end by 5 bases, with 22 bases between. This CDR3 is 16 amino acids long. CDR3 DNA sequence: TGTGCCAGCAGCCACCCGGGAGACAGTGCCATAAACGAGCAGTACTTC. It specifies CASSHPGDSAINEQYF. Based on the CDR3 plus reference TRBV7-3 and TRBJ2-7, the full variable domain is GAGVSQTPSNKVTEKGKYVELRCDPISGHTALYWYRQSLGQGPEFLIYFQGTGAADDSGLPNDRFFAVRPEGSVSTLKIQRTERGDSAVYLCASSHPGDSAINEQYFGPGTRLTVT.